These 12 T cell receptor beta chains share one sample of origin, sequenced in a study of Ad26.COV2.S vaccination and SARS-CoV-2 variants. Sequencing used immunoSEQ multiplex PCR; TCRdb keeps in-frame clones, though not all of them. The sample yields more than 250,000 clones, around 87% seen once. Described treatment: about 20 received Ad26.COV2.S at low or high dose, single or two shots; about 5 received placebo; per-sample allocation not given. Sample collection was performed on day 63 after the first vaccine or placebo injection. The sequenced sample was peripheral blood, obtained in a trial of Ad26.COV2.S vaccine versus placebo. These receptors were taken from a person between 18 and 59 years old who received the Ad26.COV2.S COVID-19 vaccine or a placebo.

This clone turned up a few times. This rearrangement joins TRBV3-1 (or the pseudogene TRBV3-2) to TRBJ1-1; a weak D match, TRBD1 (6 bases). Germline CDR1 and CDR2: LGHDT and YNNKEL (reference sequence). Between the trimmed V and J ends, which lost 4 bases and 6 bases, there was a span of 12 bases. The CDR3 has 13 residues. CDR3 nucleotide sequence: TGTGCCAGCAGCCCACAAGGGGGAGCTGAAGCTTTCTTT. Protein product: CASSPQGGAEAFF.

The chain uses TRBV27 and TRBJ2-7; possible D gene TRBD2, 7 bases. From germline, CDR1 is MNHEY and CDR2 SMNVEV (reference sequence). V lost 5 bases, J lost 3 bases, and 23 bases lay in between. This CDR3 is built from 17 residues. The CDR3 reads CASSRNIAGAARYEQYF. CDR3 bases: TGTGCCAGCAGTCGAAATATCGCGGGGGCGGCCCGCTACGAGCAGTACTTC.

The V gene is TRBV6-5, the J gene TRBJ2-4; TRBD1 might be the D (5 bases). V lost 7 bases and J 8 bases, leaving 12 bases between the germline ends. The germline V gene encodes CDR1 MNHEY and CDR2 SVGAGI. The CDR3 is 12 amino acids. The CDR3 protein is CASKGPADIQYF. The CDR3 nucleotides read TGTGCCAGCAAGGGGCCAGCAGACATTCAGTACTTC.

The chain joins TRBV4-3 to TRBJ1-2, with D possibly being TRBD1 (5 bases). The V gene lost 0 bases and the J gene lost 4 bases, with 15 bases spanning the gap. Germline V gene data show CDR1 as LGHNA and CDR2 as YSLEER. The CDR3 sequence is 16 residues long. CDR3 sequence: CASSQDLGVRIYGYTF. In DNA form, the CDR3 reads TGCGCCAGCAGCCAAGACCTGGGGGTGAGGATCTATGGCTACACCTTC.

The rearrangement joins TRBV7-8 to TRBJ1-2; D gene unclear. Germline CDR1 reads SGHVS; CDR2 reads FQNEAQ. Deletions cut 4 bases from V and 3 bases from J, with 18 bases between. This CDR3 contains 16 residues. The CDR3, as DNA: TGTGCCAGCAGCTCCGGACGAGCACCCTCCGACTATGGCTACACCTTC. Translating it yields CASSSGRAPSDYGYTF.

The genes are TRBV24-1 and TRBJ2-1; possibly TRBD1 for D (6 bases). The CDR3 loop spans 12 amino acids. The V end lost 8 bases, the J end lost 3 bases, and 7 bases lay between the germline ends. Germline CDR1 reads KGHDR; CDR2 reads SFDVKD. CDR3 sequence (DNA): TGTGCCACCAACAGGGACTACAATGAGCAGTTCTTC. Its protein is CATNRDYNEQFF.

The V and J genes are TRBV30 and TRBJ1-1, with D unresolved. V dropped 4 bases and J dropped 0 bases, with 12 bases sitting between them. The CDR3 sequence is 14 residues long. Germline CDR1 GTSNPN, CDR2 SVGIG (reference sequence). CDR3 sequence: CAWTVGLMNTEAFF. DNA for the CDR3: TGTGCCTGGACCGTCGGGCTGATGAACACTGAAGCTTTCTTT.

CDR3 loop: CASSLLGSGGEETQYF. In DNA form, the CDR3 reads TGTGCCAGCAGCTTATTAGGGAGCGGGGGGGAAGAGACCCAGTACTTC. The chain links TRBV7-3 to TRBJ2-5; 10 nucleotides line up with TRBD2. This CDR3 is built from 16 residues. Trimming removed 2 bases from V and 3 bases from J; junction bases left unmatched: 6. The germline V gene has CDR1 SGHTA and CDR2 FQGTGA. Filled out from reference TRBV7-3 and TRBJ2-5, the complete variable domain reads GAGVSQTPSNKVTEKGKYVELRCDPISGHTALYWYRQSLGQGPEFLIYFQGTGAADDSGLPNDRFFAVRPEGSVSTLKIQRTERGDSAVYLCASSLLGSGGEETQYFGPGTRLLVL.

V and J are TRBV29-1 and TRBJ1-2; D gene unclear. Deletions cut 0 bases from V and 8 bases from J, with 19 bases between. The germline V gene has CDR1 SQVTM and CDR2 ANQGSEA. The CDR3 has 15 amino acids. The CDR3 DNA is TGCAGCGTTGAAGATCCACGGGAGGGCTGGAAGGGCTACACCTTC. Translated: CSVEDPREGWKGYTF. Full variable domain (rest looked up from reference TRBV29-1 and TRBJ1-2): SAVISQKPSRDICQRGTSLTIQCQVDSQVTMMFWYRQQPGQSLTLIATANQGSEATYESGFVIDKFPISRPNLTFSTLTVSNMSPEDSSIYLCSVEDPREGWKGYTFGSGTRLTVV.

The rearrangement uses TRBV7-8 and TRBJ2-5, with 11 bases identical to TRBD2. The CDR3 is made up of 19 amino acids. With 3 bases clipped from V and 4 bases from J, the junction kept 16 bases outside the gene matches. Germline lookup yields CDR1 SGHVS and CDR2 FQNEAQ. This CDR3 reads CASSFSPNLAGGPGETQYF. The CDR3 nucleotides read TGTGCCAGCAGCTTTAGTCCGAACTTAGCGGGAGGGCCCGGAGAGACCCAGTACTTC.

The rearrangement joins TRBV2 to TRBJ2-1, with a possible D match to TRBD2 (6 bases). Deletions cut 7 bases from V and 9 bases from J, with 22 bases between. Germline V gene lookup returns CDR1 SNHLY and CDR2 FYNNEI. This CDR3 region has 15 residues. The CDR3 here is CASNWDSAGVGEQFF. CDR3 nucleotide sequence: TGTGCCAGCAATTGGGACTCCGCCGGAGTCGGTGAGCAGTTCTTC.

This clone was found once. The chain carries TRBV5-6 and TRBJ2-3; TRBD1 matches at 7 bases. The CDR3 has 16 amino acids. Trimming cost V 3 bases and J 3 bases; bases outside gene matches: 10. In germline, CDR1 is SGHDT, CDR2 YYEEEE. CDR3 DNA sequence: TGTGCCAGCAGCTCAGAGACAGGGCTGGGGACAGATACGCAGTATTTT. Its translation is CASSSETGLGTDTQYF.